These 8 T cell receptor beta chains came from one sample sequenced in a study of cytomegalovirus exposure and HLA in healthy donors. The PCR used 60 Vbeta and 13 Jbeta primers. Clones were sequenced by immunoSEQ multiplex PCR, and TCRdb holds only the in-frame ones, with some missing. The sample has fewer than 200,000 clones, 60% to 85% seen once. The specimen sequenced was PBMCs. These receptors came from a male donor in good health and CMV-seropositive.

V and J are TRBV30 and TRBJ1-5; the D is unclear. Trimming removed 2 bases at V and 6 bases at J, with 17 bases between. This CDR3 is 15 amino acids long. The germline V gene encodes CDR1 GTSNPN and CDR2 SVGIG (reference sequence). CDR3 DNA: TGTGCCTGGAGTCCCGATCCACCAGGTGGTCAGCCCCAGCATTTT. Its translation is CAWSPDPPGGQPQHF.

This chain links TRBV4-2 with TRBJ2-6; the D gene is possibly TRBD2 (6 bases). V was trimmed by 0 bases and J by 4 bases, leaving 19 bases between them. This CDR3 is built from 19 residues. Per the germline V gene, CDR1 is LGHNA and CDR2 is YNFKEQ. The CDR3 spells CASSQDPTSGSAGANVLTF. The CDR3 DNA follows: TGTGCCAGCAGCCAAGATCCGACTAGTGGTTCTGCCGGGGCCAACGTCCTGACTTTC.

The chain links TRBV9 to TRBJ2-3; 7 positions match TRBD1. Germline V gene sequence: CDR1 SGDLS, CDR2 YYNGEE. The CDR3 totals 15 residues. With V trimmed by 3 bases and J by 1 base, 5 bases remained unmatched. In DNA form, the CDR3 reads TGTGCCAGCAGCGCCAGGGGGTTGGGCACAGATACGCAGTATTTT. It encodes CASSARGLGTDTQYF.

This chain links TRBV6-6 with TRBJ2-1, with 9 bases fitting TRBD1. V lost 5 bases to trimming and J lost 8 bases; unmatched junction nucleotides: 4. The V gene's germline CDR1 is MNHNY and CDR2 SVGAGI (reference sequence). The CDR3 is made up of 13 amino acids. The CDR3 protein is CASSRDRDHEQFF. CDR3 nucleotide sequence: TGTGCCAGCAGTAGGGACAGGGACCATGAGCAGTTCTTC.

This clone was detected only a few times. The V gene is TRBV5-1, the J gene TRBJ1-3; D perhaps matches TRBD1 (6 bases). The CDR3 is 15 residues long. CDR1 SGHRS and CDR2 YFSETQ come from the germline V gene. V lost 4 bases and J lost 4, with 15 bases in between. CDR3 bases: TGCGCCAGCAGCGGGACATGGCCGTGGGGAAACACCATATATTTT. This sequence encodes CASSGTWPWGNTIYF.

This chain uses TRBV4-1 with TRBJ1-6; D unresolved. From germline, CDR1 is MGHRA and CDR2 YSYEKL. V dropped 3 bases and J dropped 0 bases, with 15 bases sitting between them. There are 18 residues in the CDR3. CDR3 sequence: CASSHPGRESSYNSPLHF. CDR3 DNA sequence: TGCGCCAGCAGCCACCCTGGGCGGGAGAGCTCCTATAATTCACCCCTCCACTTT.

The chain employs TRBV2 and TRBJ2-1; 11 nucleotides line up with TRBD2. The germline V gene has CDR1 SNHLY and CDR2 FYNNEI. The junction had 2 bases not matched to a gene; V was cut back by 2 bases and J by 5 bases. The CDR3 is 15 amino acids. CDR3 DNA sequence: TGTGCCAGCAGTGAAATACTAGCGGGGGACAATGAGCAGTTCTTC. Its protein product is CASSEILAGDNEQFF.

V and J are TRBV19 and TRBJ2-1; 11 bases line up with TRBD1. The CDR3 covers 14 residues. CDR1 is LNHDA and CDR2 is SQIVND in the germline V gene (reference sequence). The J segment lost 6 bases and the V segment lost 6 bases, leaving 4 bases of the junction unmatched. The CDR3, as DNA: TGTGCCAGTAGAACCGGGACAGGGGGCAATGAGCAGTTCTTC. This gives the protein CASRTGTGGNEQFF. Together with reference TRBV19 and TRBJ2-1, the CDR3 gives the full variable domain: DGGITQSPKYLFRKEGQNVTLSCEQNLNHDAMYWYRQDPGQGLRLIYYSQIVNDFQKGDIAEGYSVSREKKESFPLTVTSAQKNPTAFYLCASRTGTGGNEQFFGPGTRLTVL.